The 32 T cell receptor beta chains presented below share a single source sample, sequenced in a study of T cell clonality in common variable immunodeficiency. General study points: Reportedly, TCR beta sequences from common variable immunodeficiency showed fewer deletions and N-nucleotide insertions.

TCRdb's copy holds only in-frame clones and misses some; the assay was immunoSEQ multiplex PCR. Sampling found approximately 30,000 clones, none seen once. The antigens these receptors bind are not known. The sequenced sample consisted of peripheral blood mononuclear cells. The receptors stem from a human donor with common variable immunodeficiency.

Regarding this clone: Read data end 3 residues before the CDR3 end; the end is taken from the germline J gene. The chain uses TRBV2 and TRBJ1-2; a possible D gene is TRBD1 (5 bases). This CDR3 comprises 14 residues. The V and J ends lost 4 bases and 3 bases respectively, with 12 bases between them. CDR1 is SNHLY, CDR2 FYNNEI, per germline. The CDR3 loop reads CASSGLAGYYGYTF. Partial CDR3 DNA: TGTGCCAGCAGTGGACTTGCAGGGTACTATGGC.

Remarks on this clone: The read comes to an end 3 residues before the CDR3 does, leaving the germline J gene to fill in the end. The chain recombines TRBV7-3 with TRBJ2-1, with 11 positions matching TRBD1. CDR3 length: 14 residues. V dropped 11 bases and J dropped 6; count of bases not matched to a gene: 9. Germline CDR1 and CDR2: SGHTA and FQGTGA. CDR3 amino acids: CASKRGTGGNEQFF. The DNA read from the CDR3 is TGTGCCTCCAAACGGGGGACAGGGGGCAATGAG.

This clone has a count of ten or more. Coverage ceases 3 residues before the CDR3 finishes, and the germline J gene fills in the end. This sequence joins TRBV18 and TRBJ2-1, with TRBD2 matching over 13 bases. Germline V gives CDR1 KGHSH, CDR2 LQKENI. With V trimmed by 3 bases and J by 4 bases, 0 bases remained unmatched. The CDR3 runs to 15 residues. Incomplete CDR3 DNA: TGTGCCAGCTCACCGACTAGCGGGGGGTACAATGAG. Its protein product is CASSPTSGGYNE. The full CDR3 sequence reads CASSPTSGGYNEQFF.

For this clone: Sequencing ends 3 residues short of the CDR3 end; the germline J gene provides the rest. The chain links TRBV5-1 to TRBJ2-5, with 10 bases that match TRBD2. The trim removed 4 bases at V and 2 bases at J, leaving 5 bases unmatched. CDR3 size: 15 residues. Looked up from germline, CDR1 is SGHRS and CDR2 is YFSETQ. The DNA read from the CDR3 is TGCGCCAGCAGCGCAGCGGGGGGGAGGCAAGAGACC. It codes for CASSAAGGRQET. The entire CDR3 sequence reads CASSAAGGRQETQYF.

This clone has ten or more counts. The sequenced fragment ends 3 residues before the CDR3 boundary, so the rest is inferred from the germline J gene. The chain links TRBV2 to TRBJ2-3; 10 bases are a match to TRBD2. CDR1 and CDR2 (germline): SNHLY, FYNNEI. With V trimmed by 4 bases and J by 3 bases, 1 base remained unmatched. The CDR3 loop spans 14 amino acids. CDR3 loop: CASSGGLATDTQYF. The sequenced part of the CDR3 DNA is TGTGCCAGCAGTGGGGGACTAGCGACAGATACG.

Ten or more counts support this clone. CDR3 in amino acids: CASRMDRDSGANVLTF. The DNA read from the CDR3 is TGTGCCAGCAGAATGGACAGGGACTCTGGGGCCAACGTC. This chain connects TRBV6-2 or TRBV6-3 to TRBJ2-6; TRBD1 agrees at 8 bases. With the read ending 3 residues before the CDR3 end, the germline J gene is used to fill in that end. After removal of 6 bases from V and 0 bases from J, the junction contained 4 bases not matched to a gene. This CDR3 has 16 amino acids. CDR1 and CDR2 (germline): MNHEY, SVGEGT.

There are a few counts of this clone. The CDR3 is cut off 3 residues early in the read; its end comes from the germline J gene. The V call is TRBV13, the J call TRBJ2-3; D possibly matches TRBD1 or TRBD2 (5 bases each). V lost 5 bases to trimming and J lost 1 base, with 16 bases between them. The germline V gene encodes CDR1 PRHDT and CDR2 FYEKMQ (reference sequence). This CDR3 comprises 16 residues. The CDR3 here is CASSLEGLSGTDTQYF. The CDR3 bases that were read are TGTGCCAGCAGCCTTGAGGGGCTCAGCGGCACAGATACG. Full variable domain (missing parts from reference TRBV13 and TRBJ2-3): AAGVIQSPRHLIKEKRETATLKCYPIPRHDTVYWYQQGPGQDPQFLISFYEKMQSDKGSIPDRFSAQQFSDYHSELNMSSLELGDSALYFCASSLEGLSGTDTQYFGPGTRLTVL.

The sequenced part of the CDR3 DNA is TGTGCCAGCAGCGCCTATAATGAAAAA. This sequence encodes CASSAYNEK. The complete CDR3 protein is CASSAYNEKLFF. V gene TRBV7-2 combines with J gene TRBJ1-4; D not resolved. The read terminates 3 residues ahead of where the CDR3 ends, so the germline J gene completes it. This CDR3 is 12 amino acids long. Germline assignment: CDR1 SGHTA and CDR2 FQGNSA. Trimming cost V 5 bases and J 4 bases, with 5 bases left between them.

This clone was observed a handful of times. The DNA ends 3 residues before the CDR3 does, and the rest of the CDR3 is filled in from the germline J gene. The rearrangement joins TRBV7-2 to TRBJ2-7, with D perhaps matching TRBD1 (5 bases). Germline V lookup: CDR1 SGHTA, CDR2 FQGNSA. The V end lost 0 bases, the J end lost 4 bases, and 7 bases lay between the germline ends. The CDR3 extends over 13 amino acids. Incomplete CDR3 DNA: TGTGCCAGCAGCTTAGCGCAGGGATACGAG. Translation gives CASSLAQGYE. From start to end, the CDR3 is CASSLAQGYEQYF. Together with reference TRBV7-2 and TRBJ2-7, the CDR3 gives the full variable domain: GAGVSQSPSNKVTEKGKDVELRCDPISGHTALYWYRQSLGQGLEFLIYFQGNSAPDKSGLPSDRFSAERTGGSVSTLTIQRTQQEDSAVYLCASSLAQGYEQYFGPGTRLTVT.

This clone was seen a handful of times. The read halts 3 residues ahead of the CDR3 end, with the missing end drawn from the germline J gene. The V and J genes are TRBV20-1 and TRBJ1-2, with D possibly being TRBD1 (5 bases). V lost 0 bases and J lost 6, with 11 bases in between. Germline lookup yields CDR1 DFQATT and CDR2 SNEGSKA (reference sequence). CDR3 length: 13 residues. This CDR3 is CSARDQGHDGYTF. CDR3 DNA (partial): TGCAGTGCTAGAGATCAAGGACATGATGGC.

This clone turned up a few times. The read is 3 residues too short to cover the CDR3 end, so that end is filled in from the germline J gene. The J gene is TRBJ2-5, the V gene TRBV7-2; TRBD2 might be the D (6 bases). Deletions cut 8 bases from V and 5 bases from J, with 6 bases between. The CDR3 runs to 10 residues. In germline, CDR1 is SGHTA, CDR2 FQGNSA. Partial CDR3 DNA: TGTGCCAGCGGGGGGGAGACC. Protein: CASGGET. The CDR3 reads in full as CASGGETQYF.

This clone was counted a few times. The sequence runs out 3 residues before the end of the CDR3; the remainder is reconstructed from the germline J gene. V is TRBV7-3 and J is TRBJ1-6, with D possibly matching TRBD1 (5 bases). The CDR3 has 20 amino acids. The V and J ends lost 0 bases and 5 bases respectively, with 23 bases between them. Germline lookup yields CDR1 SGHTA and CDR2 FQGTGA. Partial CDR3 DNA: TGTGCCAGCAGCTTAACCCCCTCGGGGGATAGGGGCTTCCATAATTCACCC. This translates into CASSLTPSGDRGFHNSP. The entire CDR3 protein is CASSLTPSGDRGFHNSPLHF.

The table lists this clone with a few counts. Read sequence stops 3 residues before the CDR3 end, and the germline J gene provides the missing end. The V and J genes are TRBV20-1 and TRBJ2-1, with TRBD2 matching 7 bases. Germline CDR1 is DFQATT and CDR2 is SNEGSKA (reference sequence). This CDR3 comprises 15 residues. V lost 5 bases and J lost 7; bases outside the gene matches: 14. CDR3 region: CSAFSPRGESNEQFF. The sequenced CDR3 bases are TGCAGTGCTTTTTCTCCACGGGGGGAATCGAATGAG.

This clone has more than one count but fewer than ten. The read terminates 3 residues ahead of where the CDR3 ends, so the germline J gene completes it. This sequence joins TRBV29-1 and TRBJ2-5; TRBD1 might be the D (5 bases). Germline V gene sequence: CDR1 SQVTM, CDR2 ANQGSEA. V lost 2 bases and J lost 1, with 11 bases in between. CDR3 length: 14 residues. CDR3 loop: CSVESPTVQETQYF. Partial CDR3 DNA: TGCAGCGTTGAATCCCCGACAGTCCAAGAGACC. Full variable domain (rest looked up from reference TRBV29-1 and TRBJ2-5): SAVISQKPSRDICQRGTSLTIQCQVDSQVTMMFWYRQQPGQSLTLIATANQGSEATYESGFVIDKFPISRPNLTFSTLTVSNMSPEDSSIYLCSVESPTVQETQYFGPGTRLLVL.

At least ten counts were recorded for this clone. The observed sequence ends 3 residues before the CDR3 terminus, with the missing tail filled in from the germline J gene. The rearrangement joins TRBV7-2 to TRBJ2-1; 9 bases align to TRBD1. The length of the CDR3 is 13 residues. V trimming: 4 bases; J trimming: 9 bases; junction bases outside the gene matches: 4. Germline loops: CDR1 SGHTA, CDR2 FQGNSA. Here the CDR3 reads CASSSRQGGEQFF. CDR3 DNA, as far as it was read: TGTGCCAGCAGCTCCCGACAGGGGGGTGAG.

In regard to this clone: The read ends 3 residues before the CDR3 terminus; that terminus is restored from the germline J gene. The chain is built from TRBV7-2 and TRBJ2-3; 7 nucleotides agree with TRBD1. CDR1 and CDR2 (germline): SGHTA, FQGNSA. The CDR3 loop spans 14 amino acids. Unmatched junction bases numbered 9, after V lost 6 bases and J lost 6 bases. Here the CDR3 reads CASSRRGGMDTQYF. Partial CDR3 DNA: TGTGCCAGCAGTCGCCGAGGGGGCATGGATACG.

Turning to this clone: Coverage ceases 3 residues before the CDR3 finishes, and the germline J gene fills in the end. The rearrangement uses TRBV2 and TRBJ2-1, with 13 positions matching TRBD2. The germline V gene encodes CDR1 SNHLY and CDR2 FYNNEI. After removal of 5 bases from V and 5 bases from J, the junction contained 6 bases not matched to a gene. The CDR3 is made up of 16 amino acids. The CDR3: CASSSTSGGFNNEQFF. CDR3 bases read: TGTGCCAGCAGTTCGACTAGCGGGGGGTTTAACAATGAG.

This clone was counted a few times. The read comes to an end 3 residues before the CDR3 does, leaving the germline J gene to fill in the end. The chain is built from TRBV7-9 and TRBJ1-4; D call uncertain. V was shortened by 2 bases and J by 8 bases, with 9 bases between the two germline ends. The CDR3 runs to 13 residues. The germline V gene encodes CDR1 SEHNR and CDR2 FQNEAQ (reference sequence). The CDR3 protein is CASSLQPREKLFF. CDR3 DNA, as far as it was read: TGTGCCAGCAGCTTACAACCTCGGGAAAAA.

This clone was detected ten times or more. The observed sequence ends 3 residues before the CDR3 terminus, with the missing tail filled in from the germline J gene. The chain recombines TRBV30 with TRBJ1-3; D not resolved. This CDR3 region has 15 residues. V gave up 4 bases and J gave up 2 bases, with 15 bases separating them. Germline V gene data show CDR1 as GTSNPN and CDR2 as SVGIG (reference sequence). The CDR3: CAWNQEVTAGNTIYF. The sequenced part of the CDR3 DNA is TGTGCCTGGAATCAAGAGGTGACTGCTGGAAACACC. Drawing the rest from reference TRBV30 and TRBJ1-3, the complete variable domain is SQTIHQWPATLVQPVGSPLSLECTVEGTSNPNLYWYRQAAGRGLQLLFYSVGIGQISSEVPQNLSASRPQDRQFILSSKKLLLSDSGFYLCAWNQEVTAGNTIYFGEGSWLTVV.

Concerning this clone itself: The read ends 3 residues shy of where the CDR3 ends; the end is completed using the germline J gene. The V call is TRBV5-1, the J call TRBJ2-7; D possibly corresponds to TRBD1 (5 bases). Germline V gene sequence: CDR1 SGHRS, CDR2 YFSETQ. CDR3 size: 12 residues. V was trimmed by 0 bases and J by 6 bases, leaving 7 bases between them. CDR3 amino acids: CASSLEGAEQYF. The sequenced part of the CDR3 DNA is TGCGCCAGCAGCTTGGAAGGGGCCGAG.

This clone was observed many times. An end of the junction does not agree with germline; a read error may underlie this. The read ends 3 residues before the CDR3 terminus; that terminus is restored from the germline J gene. The chain recombines TRBV7-7 with TRBJ2-7; TRBD1 is a possible D gene (5 bases). The CDR3 extends over 13 amino acids. Germline CDR1 is SSHAT and CDR2 is FNYEAQ (reference sequence). The sequenced CDR3 bases are TGTGCTAGCAGCTTATTTCAGGGCTACGAG. Translated: CASSLFQGYE. The entire CDR3 reads CASSLFQGYEQYF.

Regarding this clone: The CDR3 end lies 3 residues beyond the end of the read and is filled in from the germline J gene. The gene calls are TRBV30 and TRBJ1-4; 7 nucleotides line up with TRBD1. The V gene's germline CDR1 is GTSNPN and CDR2 SVGIG (reference sequence). This CDR3 is 15 amino acids long. J gave up 8 bases and V 0 bases, and 9 bases lay outside the gene matches. The DNA read from the CDR3 is TGTGCCTGGAGTGTACCGGAGACAGGGAAGGAAAAA. Translation gives CAWSVPETGKEK. The full CDR3 protein is CAWSVPETGKEKLFF.

This clone showed up just a few times. Incomplete CDR3 DNA: TGTGCCAGCAGTCAGGGACAGGGGGCTCGGGAAAAA. This encodes CASSQGQGAREK. The CDR3 in its entirety is CASSQGQGAREKLFF. This chain uses TRBV7-9 with TRBJ1-4; TRBD1 aligns across 12 bases. The read comes to an end 3 residues before the CDR3 does, leaving the germline J gene to fill in the end. This CDR3 has 15 amino acids. Trimming removed 6 bases from V and 8 bases from J; junction bases left unmatched: 7. Per the germline V gene, CDR1 is SEHNR and CDR2 is FQNEAQ (reference sequence).

In this sample, this clone turned up a few times. The read terminates 3 residues ahead of where the CDR3 ends, so the germline J gene completes it. J is TRBJ2-3 and V is TRBV30; the D gene is possibly TRBD1 (5 bases). The germline CDR1 and CDR2 sequences are GTSNPN and SVGIG (reference sequence). V lost 5 bases to trimming and J lost 4 bases, with 13 bases between them. The CDR3 length is 13 residues. The sequenced part of the CDR3 DNA is TGTGCCTGGGGGATCCAGGGCCCAGATACG. It translates to CAWGIQGPDT. In full, the CDR3 reads CAWGIQGPDTQYF.

This clone was counted a few times. The CDR3 loop is CASSYDDSINYGYTF. The sequenced CDR3 bases are TGTGCCAGCAGTTATGACGACAGTATCAACTATGGC. The rearrangement joins TRBV7-2 to TRBJ1-2; possibly TRBD1 for D (5 bases). The read finishes 3 residues shy of the CDR3 end, and the germline J gene is used to complete it. Germline V CDR1 and CDR2: SGHTA, FQGNSA. Trimming left V 6 bases short and J 2 bases short, with 16 bases between. This CDR3 has 15 amino acids.

Many counts were recorded for this clone. The read comes to an end 3 residues before the CDR3 does, leaving the germline J gene to fill in the end. The V call is TRBV18, the J call TRBJ2-1; 10 bases are a match to TRBD1. Losses at the gene ends were 0 bases for V and 4 bases for J; bases not matched to a gene: 3. CDR3 length: 16 residues. The V gene's germline CDR1 is KGHSH and CDR2 LQKENI. CDR3 loop: CASSPPTGGAYNEQFF. The part of the CDR3 DNA that was read is TGTGCCAGCTCACCACCGACAGGGGGCGCTTACAATGAG.

As for this clone: The read ends 3 residues shy of where the CDR3 ends; the end is completed using the germline J gene. The chain uses TRBV7-9 and TRBJ2-7; 11 nucleotides agree with TRBD2. The germline V gene encodes CDR1 SEHNR and CDR2 FQNEAQ (reference sequence). J lost 4 bases, V lost 5 bases, and 7 bases had no gene match. The CDR3 consists of 15 residues. The covered CDR3 bases are TGTGCCAGCAGCCCAGATAGCGGGGGGGCTTACGAG. This encodes CASSPDSGGAYE. The CDR3, in full, reads CASSPDSGGAYEQYF.

This clone was counted a few times. With the read ending 3 residues before the CDR3 end, the germline J gene is used to fill in that end. The rearrangement uses TRBV7-8 and TRBJ1-4; tentative D call: TRBD1 (5 bases). This CDR3 has 15 residues. Germline V gene sequence: CDR1 SGHVS, CDR2 FQNEAQ. Between the trimmed V and J ends, which lost 5 bases and 3 bases, there was a span of 13 bases. The part of the CDR3 DNA that was read is TGTGCCAGCAGCCTGGGCAGGGCGCCTAATGAAAAA. Translating it yields CASSLGRAPNEK. The whole CDR3 protein reads CASSLGRAPNEKLFF. The complete variable domain, with remaining parts taken from reference TRBV7-8 and TRBJ1-4, reads GAGVSQSPRYKVAKRGQDVALRCDPISGHVSLFWYQQALGQGPEFLTYFQNEAQLDKSGLPSDRFFAERPEGSVSTLKIQRTQQEDSAVYLCASSLGRAPNEKLFFGSGTQLSVL.

This clone has only a few counts. The read is 3 residues too short to cover the CDR3 end, so that end is filled in from the germline J gene. V gene TRBV7-9 combines with J gene TRBJ2-5; unclear D gene. The CDR3 contains 12 residues. Germline V gives CDR1 SEHNR, CDR2 FQNEAQ (reference sequence). The V end lost 5 bases, the J end lost 5 bases, and 9 bases lay between the germline ends. The CDR3 here is CASSQLRETQYF. The sequenced CDR3 bases are TGTGCCAGCAGCCAACTTCGGGAGACC.

This clone was found a few times. The sequenced fragment ends 3 residues before the CDR3 boundary, so the rest is inferred from the germline J gene. The rearrangement joins TRBV19 to TRBJ1-1; 8 bases match TRBD1. The germline V gene has CDR1 LNHDA and CDR2 SQIVND (reference sequence). The CDR3 is 16 amino acids. The V and J ends lost 6 bases and 4 bases, in that order; junction bases with no gene match: 13. The DNA read from the CDR3 is TGTGCCAGTAGCCTGAGGACAGGGAGTAGCTCCACTGAA. Encoded protein: CASSLRTGSSSTE. The complete CDR3 sequence is CASSLRTGSSSTEAFF. The variable domain in full, with the rest retrieved from reference TRBV19 and TRBJ1-1, is DGGITQSPKYLFRKEGQNVTLSCEQNLNHDAMYWYRQDPGQGLRLIYYSQIVNDFQKGDIAEGYSVSREKKESFPLTVTSAQKNPTAFYLCASSLRTGSSSTEAFFGQGTRLTVV.

Comment on this clone: The sequence runs out 3 residues before the end of the CDR3; the remainder is reconstructed from the germline J gene. This chain connects TRBV7-2 to TRBJ2-1, with a possible D match to TRBD2 (6 bases). Trimming left V 5 bases short and J 6 bases short, with 14 bases between. Germline-derived CDR1 and CDR2 are SGHTA and FQGNSA. There are 14 residues in the CDR3. CDR3 protein: CASSPGGSLNEQFF. CDR3 DNA, as far as it was read: TGTGCCAGCAGCCCCGGGGGTTCCCTCAATGAG.

This clone was observed a handful of times. From the germline J gene comes the end of the CDR3, since the read stops 3 residues before it. The V call is TRBV19, the J call TRBJ1-2; D unclear. Germline V gives CDR1 LNHDA, CDR2 SQIVND (reference sequence). The CDR3 has 14 residues. Trimming took off 5 bases at V and 7 bases at J, with 17 bases between the two ends. This CDR3 reads CASSFDTKAGGYTF. The sequenced part of the CDR3 DNA is TGTGCCAGTAGTTTCGACACCAAAGCAGGTGGC.